The 18 T cell receptor beta chains presented below share a single source sample, sequenced in a study of cytomegalovirus exposure and HLA in healthy donors. The PCR used 60 Vbeta and 13 Jbeta primers. TCRdb's table, derived via immunoSEQ multiplex PCR, lists solely in-frame clones and lacks some. The sample comprises under 200,000 clones, around 75% of which are singletons, and 2.5% to 3% rests with the top ten. Sequencing used PBMCs. These receptors all stem from a woman aged 45-60 years in good health and CMV-seropositive.

V gene TRBV11-2 combines with J gene TRBJ2-3; maybe TRBD1 (5 bases). The germline V gene has CDR1 SGHAT and CDR2 FQNNGV. Between the trimmed V and J ends, which lost 0 bases and 5 bases, there was a span of 15 bases. The CDR3 extends over 16 amino acids. The CDR3 DNA follows: TGTGCCAGCAGCTTAGAACCGGCAGGGTATAGAGATACGCAGTATTTT. Translated: CASSLEPAGYRDTQYF.

The chain employs TRBV6-1 and TRBJ2-7; D is perhaps TRBD1 (6 bases). Germline CDR1 and CDR2: MNHNS and SASEGT. Trimming took 3 bases from V and 6 from J, leaving 9 bases between them. CDR3 size: 12 residues. The CDR3 protein is CASSDRGFEQYF. The CDR3 coding sequence is TGTGCCAGCAGTGACAGGGGCTTCGAGCAGTACTTC.

The V and J genes are TRBV6-5 and TRBJ1-5; D call uncertain. The CDR3 runs to 14 residues. Trimming left V 5 bases short and J 0 bases short, with 8 bases between. Germline V gene data show CDR1 as MNHEY and CDR2 as SVGAGI. Written as DNA, the CDR3 is TGTGCCAGCAGTCCAAACAGTAGCAATCAGCCCCAGCATTTT. Translating gives CASSPNSSNQPQHF.

The chain is built from TRBV5-1 and TRBJ2-2; D might be TRBD2 (5 bases). The length of the CDR3 is 15 residues. Germline assignment: CDR1 SGHRS and CDR2 YFSETQ. Trimming removed 2 bases at V and 0 bases at J, with 8 bases between. The CDR3 sequence: CASSFSGSNTGELFF. CDR3 coding DNA: TGCGCCAGCAGCTTCAGCGGTTCGAACACCGGGGAGCTGTTTTTT.

The chain uses TRBV18 and TRBJ1-1; a possible D gene is TRBD1 (6 bases). The V and J ends lost 2 bases and 7 bases respectively, with 11 bases between them. The CDR3 is 13 amino acids. Germline CDR1 is KGHSH and CDR2 is LQKENI. The DNA for the CDR3 is TGTGCCAGCTCACCAGGGAGGGGGAATGAAGCTTTCTTT. Translation gives CASSPGRGNEAFF.

The chain has TRBV27 and TRBJ1-1, with D unresolved. The CDR3 runs to 14 residues. V was clipped by 2 bases and J by 0 bases, with 7 bases between them. The germline gives CDR1 MNHEY, CDR2 SMNVEV (reference sequence). CDR3: CASSLAVMNTEAFF. The CDR3 region has the DNA TGTGCCAGCAGTTTAGCAGTTATGAACACTGAAGCTTTCTTT.

V is TRBV18 and J is TRBJ1-2; no definite D call. Germline CDR1 is KGHSH and CDR2 is LQKENI. V lost 3 bases and J lost 0, with 5 bases in between. The CDR3 runs to 13 residues. Here the CDR3 reads CASSPGANYGYTF. The CDR3 DNA follows: TGTGCCAGCTCACCGGGCGCTAACTATGGCTACACCTTC.

This clone showed up just once. V usage is TRBV5-1 and J usage is TRBJ1-3; maybe TRBD1 (6 bases). The CDR3 covers 16 residues. V was pared by 0 bases and J by 2 bases, with 12 bases between. The germline CDR1 and CDR2 sequences are SGHRS and YFSETQ. As DNA, the CDR3 is TGCGCCAGCAGCTTGGACTACAACAGGGCTGGAAACACCATATATTTT. It yields the protein CASSLDYNRAGNTIYF. The full variable domain, completed using reference TRBV5-1 and TRBJ1-3, is KAGVTQTPRYLIKTRGQQVTLSCSPISGHRSVSWYQQTPGQGLQFLFEYFSETQRNKGNFPGRFSGRQFSNSRSEMNVSTLELGDSALYLCASSLDYNRAGNTIYFGEGSWLTVV.

The chain is built from TRBV5-6 and TRBJ1-3; D might be TRBD1 (6 bases). This CDR3 comprises 14 residues. The germline V gene has CDR1 SGHDT and CDR2 YYEEEE. Deletions cut 2 bases from V and 4 bases from J, with 10 bases between. CDR3 nucleotides: TGTGCCAGCAGCTTCGGACAGCTCGGAAACACCATATATTTT. Its protein is CASSFGQLGNTIYF. The variable domain in full, completed from reference TRBV5-6 and TRBJ1-3, reads DAGVTQSPTHLIKTRGQQVTLRCSPKSGHDTVSWYQQALGQGPQFIFQYYEEEERQRGNFPDRFSGHQFPNYSSELNVNALLLGDSALYLCASSFGQLGNTIYFGEGSWLTVV.

The V call is TRBV30, the J call TRBJ2-5; the D gene is possibly TRBD2 (5 bases). CDR1 and CDR2 (germline): GTSNPN, SVGIG (reference sequence). The V gene lost 4 bases and the J gene lost 11 bases, with 23 bases spanning the gap. This CDR3 comprises 14 residues. DNA for the CDR3: TGTGCCTGGAATCATGGGCTTCCCCAATGGGAGCAGTACTTC. It codes for CAWNHGLPQWEQYF.

The chain carries TRBV6-6 and TRBJ1-1; TRBD1 is a possible D gene (6 bases). CDR1 MNHNY and CDR2 SVGAGI come from the germline V gene (reference sequence). There are 13 residues in the CDR3. V was trimmed by 4 bases and J by 4 bases, leaving 10 bases between them. CDR3 sequence reads: CASSSQGGTEAFF. DNA of the CDR3: TGTGCCAGCAGTTCACAGGGCGGCACTGAAGCTTTCTTT.

This clone appeared a few times. CDR3 sequence: CASNPTGNQPQHF. The CDR3 region has the DNA TGTGCCAGTAATCCGACAGGCAATCAGCCCCAGCATTTT. The chain uses TRBV19 and TRBJ1-5, with D perhaps TRBD1 (5 bases). The CDR3 covers 13 residues. CDR1 is LNHDA and CDR2 is SQIVND in the germline V gene (reference sequence). V was clipped by 7 bases and J by 2 bases, with 9 bases between them.

This chain connects TRBV11-2 to TRBJ1-2, with D perhaps TRBD1 (5 bases). V was pared by 6 bases and J by 4 bases, with 15 bases between. This CDR3 has 14 amino acids. Germline CDR1 and CDR2: SGHAT and FQNNGV. CDR3 in amino acids: CASSSSPGSYGYTF. The CDR3, as DNA: TGTGCCAGCAGTAGCAGCCCAGGGTCCTATGGCTACACCTTC.

The gene calls are TRBV5-1 and TRBJ1-1, with TRBD1 identical over 7 bases. Per the germline V gene, CDR1 is SGHRS and CDR2 is YFSETQ. Trimming took 4 bases from V and 0 from J; bases not matched to a gene: 9. There are 16 residues in the CDR3. CDR3 amino acids: CASSAGQTTLNTEAFF. In DNA, the CDR3 is TGCGCCAGCAGCGCGGGACAGACTACTTTGAACACTGAAGCTTTCTTT. The whole variable domain, remainder taken from reference TRBV5-1 and TRBJ1-1, is KAGVTQTPRYLIKTRGQQVTLSCSPISGHRSVSWYQQTPGQGLQFLFEYFSETQRNKGNFPGRFSGRQFSNSRSEMNVSTLELGDSALYLCASSAGQTTLNTEAFFGQGTRLTVV.

The CDR3 loop reads CASSFLVDSGGYTF. The CDR3 DNA reads TGTGCCAGCAGCTTCCTCGTGGACTCGGGGGGCTACACCTTC. V and J are TRBV5-4 and TRBJ1-2, with D uncertain. This CDR3 contains 14 residues. V dropped 2 bases and J dropped 8 bases, with 16 bases sitting between them. Germline V CDR1 and CDR2: SGHNT, YYREEE (reference sequence).

V gene TRBV28 combines with J gene TRBJ1-1; no clear D gene. V lost 3 bases and J 4 bases, leaving 12 bases between the germline ends. This CDR3 has 14 amino acids. Per the germline V gene, CDR1 is MDHEN and CDR2 is SYDVKM. The CDR3 is CASSFGGLSTEAFF. CDR3 nucleotide sequence: TGTGCCAGCAGTTTCGGAGGGTTGAGCACTGAAGCTTTCTTT.

Notes on this clone: One end of the junction varies from germline; a read error may be responsible. The chain couples TRBV5-1 to TRBJ2-5, with D perhaps matching TRBD1 (6 bases). The length of the CDR3 is 13 residues. CDR1 and CDR2 (germline): SGHRS, YFSETQ. The CDR3 here is CASSPTITGNRDF. CDR3 sequence (DNA): TGCGCCAGCAGCCCAACCATTACAGGGAACCGTGACTTC.

The chain joins TRBV29-1 to TRBJ1-4; D not resolved. V lost 6 bases and J lost 8, with 19 bases in between. Germline V gene lookup returns CDR1 SQVTM and CDR2 ANQGSEA. The length of the CDR3 is 14 residues. CDR3 in DNA: TGCAGCGTGATAGCTGGGAGCTTTGGGGAAAAACTGTTTTTT. Its protein is CSVIAGSFGEKLFF.